The clone carrying this T cell receptor (beta chain) was seen ten or more times. Its antigen is as yet unknown. V lost 1 base and J 5 bases, leaving 14 bases between the germline ends. The CDR3 is 15 residues long. The germline gives CDR1 LNHDA, CDR2 SQIVND (reference sequence). These data are taken from a study of CD8+CD57+ T cells in acquired aplastic anemia. Study at large: Mean yield of DNA from sorted CD4+ and CD8+ cells was roughly 3.4 ug.

TCR beta VDJ and CDR3 were profiled, and genomic DNA was the template. TCRdb re-analysed the reads in MiXCR, keeping a single row per CDR3 protein. The data show about 180,000 distinct CDR3 sequences, with around 45% seen just once and under 3% held by the top ten. Study outcomes and limitations: The study identified almost 30 CD8+ CDR3 sequences shared by patients and controls.

Material: sorted CD4+, CD8+, or CD8+CD57+ T cells (not recorded which) from PBMCs. The sequence was obtained from a human donor in good health. This rearrangement joins TRBV19 to TRBJ2-5; D may correspond to TRBD1 or TRBD2 (5 bases each). The CDR3 loop is CASSIGGTLGETQYF. CDR3 DNA: TGTGCCAGTAGTATAGGAGGGACCCTGGGGGAGACCCAGTACTTC.